Sequencing of this T cell receptor (beta chain) was carried out in a study of cytomegalovirus exposure and HLA in healthy donors. Primers for the PCR totalled 60 Vbeta and 13 Jbeta. TCRdb keeps only in-frame clones here, not all; method: immunoSEQ multiplex PCR. The top ten hold 1.5% of the sample, which has about 180,000 clones, about four fifths seen once. For this clone: Its antigen is undetermined.

Trimming removed 5 bases from V and 4 bases from J; junction bases left unmatched: 6. Germline CDR1 KGHSH, CDR2 LQKENI. This CDR3 is built from 14 residues. Study-wide results and limits: TCR beta chains numbering approximately 150 were designated cytomegalovirus-associated. The authors judged a highly shared variant cluster likely a sequencing artifact. A missense DCLRE1C variant was associated with V- and J-gene trimming of TCR beta chains in a later analysis, and an independent cohort replicated the association.

This receptor was obtained from a man in his forties or fifties in good health and CMV-seronegative. The chain combines TRBV18 with TRBJ2-5, with TRBD1 identical over 8 bases. Source material: PBMCs. Written as DNA, the CDR3 is TGTGCCAGCTCATTTTCAGGGGGCGCAGAGACCCAGTACTTC. Its translation is CASSFSGGAETQYF.